These 27 T cell receptor beta chains were all obtained from the same sample, sequenced in a study of beta chain features in type 1 diabetes. Overall study findings and caveats: Type 1 diabetes patients showed a moderate but significant shortening of TCRB CDR3s in all four CD4+ subsets.

Their cognate antigens are unknown. Sequenced material consisted of expressed TCRB transcripts (all of the isolated RNA was reverse transcribed). Profiling relied on immunoSEQ multiplex PCR, and the TCRdb table lists in-frame clones only, not all of them. The repertoire holds some 250,000 clones, with 14% as singletons. Source material: naive CD4+ T cells from blood. The source is a man under 40 with type 1 diabetes.

This clone was observed a few times. The chain joins TRBV21-1 to TRBJ1-1. TRBV21-1 is given as a pseudogene. This CDR3 has 15 amino acids. DNA for the CDR3: TGTGCCAGCAGCAAATTGAGGGGAGGCGTGACTGAAGCTTTCTTT. This codes for CASSKLRGGVTEAFF.

This chain connects TRBV7-6 to TRBJ1-2, with D possibly matching TRBD1 (5 bases). The CDR3 consists of 14 residues. V was shortened by 0 bases and J by 7 bases, with 12 bases between the two germline ends. Per germline, CDR1 SGHVS and CDR2 FNYEAQ. The CDR3 coding sequence is TGTGCCAGCAGCTTAGCCCAGGGCAACGGTGGCTACACCTTC. Amino acid sequence: CASSLAQGNGGYTF.

This clone was observed a handful of times. The chain combines TRBV10-3 with TRBJ2-3; TRBD1 matches 7 bases. The CDR3 sequence is 13 residues long. The ends lost 6 bases at V and 0 bases at J; junction bases unmatched: 0. Per the germline V gene, CDR1 is ENHRY and CDR2 is SYGVKD. The CDR3 sequence is CAIRDRSTDTQYF. CDR3 sequence (DNA): TGTGCCATCAGGGACAGGAGCACAGATACGCAGTATTTT.

The V gene is TRBV9, the J gene TRBJ2-7, with D possibly being TRBD1 (6 bases). The germline V gene encodes CDR1 SGDLS and CDR2 YYNGEE. This CDR3 region has 15 residues. Trimming removed 0 bases at V and 3 bases at J, with 13 bases between. In nucleotides, the CDR3 is TGTGCCAGCAGCGTAGGGGCAGGGGAACTCTACGAGCAGTACTTC. It specifies CASSVGAGELYEQYF. The full variable domain, with the rest looked up from reference TRBV9 and TRBJ2-7, is DSGVTQTPKHLITATGQRVTLRCSPRSGDLSVYWYQQSLDQGLQFLIQYYNGEERAKGNILERFSAQQFPDLHSELNLSSLELGDSALYFCASSVGAGELYEQYFGPGTRLTVT.

This clone was detected a few times. The V call is TRBV6-1, the J call TRBJ1-4, with 7 bases that match TRBD1. CDR1 is MNHNS and CDR2 is SASEGT in the germline V gene. The CDR3 is 15 amino acids. The V segment lost 6 bases and the J segment 4 bases; nucleotides outside the gene matches: 8. This CDR3 is CASSDGTANNEKLFF. The CDR3 DNA is TGTGCCAGCAGCGACGGGACAGCTAATAATGAAAAACTGTTTTTT.

The V call is TRBV6-6, the J call TRBJ2-7; D perhaps matches TRBD2 (6 bases). With 8 bases removed from V and 0 bases from J, the gap between germline ends came to 17 bases. Germline CDR1 is MNHNY and CDR2 is SVGAGI (reference sequence). CDR3 length: 15 amino acids. In nucleotides, the CDR3 is TGTGCCAGCTCTTCGAGGGACTGGAGCTCCTACGAGCAGTACTTC. As protein: CASSSRDWSSYEQYF.

This rearrangement joins TRBV9 to TRBJ2-3; TRBD2 is a possible D gene (6 bases). The ends were cut back, 3 bases at V and 0 bases at J, with 11 bases in the middle. The CDR3 has 15 residues. Germline lookup yields CDR1 SGDLS and CDR2 YYNGEE. The CDR3 region is CASSAGSGSTDTQYF. Here the CDR3 DNA reads TGTGCCAGCAGCGCAGGAAGCGGGAGCACAGATACGCAGTATTTT. Drawing the rest from reference TRBV9 and TRBJ2-3, the complete variable domain is DSGVTQTPKHLITATGQRVTLRCSPRSGDLSVYWYQQSLDQGLQFLIQYYNGEERAKGNILERFSAQQFPDLHSELNLSSLELGDSALYFCASSAGSGSTDTQYFGPGTRLTVL.

This clone was observed a handful of times. The V call is TRBV5-6, the J call TRBJ1-5; maybe TRBD1 (5 bases). Germline assignment: CDR1 SGHDT and CDR2 YYEEEE. CDR3 length: 15 amino acids. V shed 1 base and J shed 2 bases, with 10 bases lying between them. In nucleotides, the CDR3 is TGTGCCAGCAGCTTGTTGGCGGGGGGCAATCAGCCCCAGCATTTT. This sequence encodes CASSLLAGGNQPQHF.

The chain employs TRBV4-2 and TRBJ2-1, with D perhaps TRBD1 (5 bases). The CDR3 is made up of 14 amino acids. Germline V gene lookup returns CDR1 LGHNA and CDR2 YNFKEQ. Trimming removed 5 bases at V and 8 bases at J, with 16 bases between. The CDR3 DNA follows: TGTGCCAGCAGCTCCAGCGCGCAAGGGGATGAGCAGTTCTTC. It translates to CASSSSAQGDEQFF.

This clone was seen just once. The rearrangement links TRBV11-2 to TRBJ2-7; D unclear. The ends were cut back, 2 bases at V and 4 bases at J, with 15 bases in the middle. CDR3 length: 15 amino acids. CDR1 SGHAT and CDR2 FQNNGV come from the germline V gene. For the CDR3, the DNA is TGTGCCAGCAGCTTAAGTACCCCAGAGACTTACGAGCAGTACTTC. Amino acid sequence: CASSLSTPETYEQYF.

This rearrangement joins TRBV30 to TRBJ1-1, with 9 positions matching TRBD1. Germline loops: CDR1 GTSNPN, CDR2 SVGIG (reference sequence). This CDR3 spans 17 amino acids. Unmatched junction bases numbered 11, after V lost 2 bases and J lost 1 base. The CDR3 here is CAWSTGGTGTRNTEAFF. The CDR3 DNA reads as TGTGCCTGGAGTACAGGGGGGACAGGGACGAGGAACACTGAAGCTTTCTTT.

This clone was found a few times. This chain connects TRBV30 to TRBJ1-1; TRBD1 matches at 8 bases. Germline V gene sequence: CDR1 GTSNPN, CDR2 SVGIG (reference sequence). The CDR3 consists of 13 residues. Trimming took 5 bases from V and 7 from J; bases not matched to a gene: 9. The CDR3 is CAWDLTGVGEAFF. CDR3 DNA sequence: TGTGCCTGGGATTTGACAGGGGTGGGTGAAGCTTTCTTT.

This clone occurred a few times. The V gene is TRBV30, the J gene TRBJ1-5; 8 bases line up with TRBD1. The germline gives CDR1 GTSNPN, CDR2 SVGIG (reference sequence). This CDR3 has 18 amino acids. The V and J ends lost 2 bases and 7 bases, in that order; junction bases with no gene match: 19. This CDR3 is CAWSPPRDRPWEWQPQHF. CDR3 in DNA: TGTGCCTGGAGTCCGCCCCGGGACAGGCCCTGGGAGTGGCAGCCCCAGCATTTT.

The rearrangement links TRBV19 to TRBJ2-6; no definite D call. CDR3 length: 14 residues. Trimming took off 6 bases at V and 5 bases at J, with 11 bases between the two ends. Looked up from germline, CDR1 is LNHDA and CDR2 is SQIVND (reference sequence). The DNA for the CDR3 is TGTGCCAGTAGCCAGGCCCCTCGGGCCAACGTCCTGACTTTC. Protein sequence: CASSQAPRANVLTF.

This clone was detected a few times. The rearrangement uses TRBV4-1 and TRBJ2-4; D possibly corresponds to TRBD2 (7 bases). The CDR3 is 15 residues long. The V end was cut by 1 base, the J end by 2 bases, with 9 bases between. Germline CDR1 reads MGHRA; CDR2 reads YSYEKL. In DNA, the CDR3 is TGCGCCAGCAGCCAAGGGGGGGGCTCCAAAAACATTCAGTACTTC. It codes for CASSQGGGSKNIQYF.

The rearrangement joins TRBV6-4 to TRBJ2-3, with a possible D match to TRBD2 (5 bases). Between the trimmed V and J ends, which lost 0 bases and 8 bases, there was a span of 12 bases. This CDR3 contains 14 residues. Germline CDR1 and CDR2: MRHNA and SNTAGT. The chain's CDR3 is CASSDSFRGATQYF. The CDR3 DNA reads as TGTGCCAGCAGTGACTCGTTCCGGGGAGCTACGCAGTATTTT.

This clone was recorded a few times. The CDR3 loop reads CASSFIADTQYF. The CDR3 region has the DNA TGTGCCAGCAGCTTCATCGCGGATACGCAGTATTTT. V and J are TRBV6-5 and TRBJ2-3; D unclear. CDR1 is MNHEY and CDR2 is SVGAGI in the germline V gene. This CDR3 spans 12 amino acids. Trimming left V 6 bases short and J 6 bases short, with 10 bases between.

This clone was observed a handful of times. V is TRBV9 and J is TRBJ2-3, with TRBD1 as a possible D gene (5 bases). The V gene lost 0 bases and the J gene lost 5 bases, with 13 bases spanning the gap. Germline CDR1 reads SGDLS; CDR2 reads YYNGEE. The CDR3 has 15 residues. CDR3 in amino acids: CASSVAAQRGDTQYF. As DNA, the CDR3 is TGTGCCAGCAGCGTAGCGGCGCAAAGGGGAGATACGCAGTATTTT.

This clone came up a few times. The V gene is TRBV11-2, the J gene TRBJ2-7, with no clear D. Deletions cut 1 base from V and 0 bases from J, with 7 bases between. CDR3 size: 14 residues. In germline, CDR1 is SGHAT, CDR2 FQNNGV. The CDR3 bases are TGTGCCAGCAGCTTAGGTAGTCTCTCCTACGAGCAGTACTTC. Translating it yields CASSLGSLSYEQYF.

The genes are TRBV29-1 and TRBJ2-7, with TRBD2 matching over 14 bases. The CDR3 totals 16 residues. Germline V CDR1 and CDR2: SQVTM, ANQGSEA. J was trimmed by 7 bases and V by 0 bases; bases with no gene match: 8. CDR3 nucleotide sequence: TGCAGCGTTGAAGATTGGACTAGCGGGAGGCCAGGGGAGCAGTACTTC. Translation: CSVEDWTSGRPGEQYF.

This clone came up a few times. This sequence joins TRBV11-2 and TRBJ1-1; 9 bases agree with TRBD1. Germline CDR1 is SGHAT and CDR2 is FQNNGV. Trimming removed 5 bases from V and 4 bases from J; junction bases left unmatched: 11. The CDR3 sequence is 16 residues long. CDR3 region: CASSPGQGKLATEAFF. CDR3 nucleotide sequence: TGTGCCAGCAGCCCGGGACAGGGTAAATTGGCCACTGAAGCTTTCTTT.

This clone was counted a few times. The chain has TRBV27 and TRBJ2-7; D might be TRBD2 (6 bases). Germline V gene sequence: CDR1 MNHEY, CDR2 SMNVEV (reference sequence). Trimming removed 4 bases from V and 5 bases from J, with 15 bases in between. CDR3 size: 14 residues. CDR3 coding DNA: TGTGCCAGCAGTTCGCCGGGACTTAGCAACGAGCAGTACTTC. Protein product: CASSSPGLSNEQYF.

This clone was counted only a few times. The V call is TRBV5-1, the J call TRBJ1-2, with 8 bases aligning to TRBD1. Trimming at V came to 3 bases and at J to 5 bases, leaving 6 bases not matched to a gene. The CDR3 totals 14 residues. Germline CDR1 and CDR2: SGHRS and YFSETQ. The CDR3 DNA is TGCGCCAGCAGCTACCCCGACAGGGGTTATGGCTACACCTTC. As protein: CASSYPDRGYGYTF.

The chain recombines TRBV7-6 with TRBJ2-6; 7 bases align to TRBD1. The junction had 8 bases not matched to a gene; V was cut back by 6 bases and J by 3 bases. In germline, CDR1 is SGHVS, CDR2 FNYEAQ. The CDR3 totals 16 residues. The DNA of the CDR3 is TGTGCCAGCAGTTCACAGGGGACAAGTGGGGCCAACGTCCTGACTTTC. Translating it yields CASSSQGTSGANVLTF.

This rearrangement joins TRBV2 to TRBJ2-1; the match to TRBD2 covers 9 bases. V trimming: 4 bases; J trimming: 5 bases; junction bases outside the gene matches: 6. Per germline, CDR1 SNHLY and CDR2 FYNNEI. CDR3 length: 15 residues. The CDR3 DNA reads as TGTGCCAGCAGTGCGGAGGTAGCGGGAGACAATGAGCAGTTCTTC. This codes for CASSAEVAGDNEQFF.

Only one count was recorded for this clone. The chain carries TRBV6-5 and TRBJ1-5; a weak D match, TRBD1 (5 bases). This CDR3 region has 16 residues. The V gene lost 4 bases and the J gene lost 0 bases, with 13 bases spanning the gap. CDR1 and CDR2 from the germline V gene are MNHEY and SVGAGI. CDR3 sequence: CASSSNRGLSNQPQHF. CDR3 DNA: TGTGCCAGCAGTTCAAATAGGGGCCTTAGCAATCAGCCCCAGCATTTT.

This clone was observed a handful of times. The chain uses TRBV11-3 and TRBJ2-1; D is ambiguous. Trimming shortened V by 5 bases and J by 0 bases, and 14 bases separated the two germline ends. This CDR3 region has 16 residues. From germline, CDR1 is SGHNT and CDR2 YENEEA. The CDR3 spells CASSLVGLSSYNEQFF. The CDR3 DNA reads TGTGCCAGCAGCCTAGTGGGCCTTAGCTCCTACAATGAGCAGTTCTTC.